The TCR beta chain described here comes from a study of shared clonotypes between healthy human individuals. The CDR3 extends over 14 amino acids. CDR1 is MNHNY, CDR2 SVGAGI, per germline (reference sequence). V lost 7 bases and J 7 bases, leaving 19 bases between the germline ends. Sequencing was performed with immunoSEQ multiplex PCR; in TCRdb, only in-frame clones are kept and a portion is missing. The data hold a few million clones, with about 92% observed a single time. The source is a man younger than 30 in good health. Some clones in this sample may be carry-over from other donors' samples. J is TRBJ1-2 and V is TRBV6-6, with TRBD1 as a possible D gene (5 bases). Material: naive CD4+ T cells from PBMCs. The subset here: CD45RA+ positively selected. The CDR3 loop is CASTSGEGILGYTF. The CDR3 bases are TGTGCCAGCACCTCGGGGGAGGGCATCCTTGGCTACACCTTC.